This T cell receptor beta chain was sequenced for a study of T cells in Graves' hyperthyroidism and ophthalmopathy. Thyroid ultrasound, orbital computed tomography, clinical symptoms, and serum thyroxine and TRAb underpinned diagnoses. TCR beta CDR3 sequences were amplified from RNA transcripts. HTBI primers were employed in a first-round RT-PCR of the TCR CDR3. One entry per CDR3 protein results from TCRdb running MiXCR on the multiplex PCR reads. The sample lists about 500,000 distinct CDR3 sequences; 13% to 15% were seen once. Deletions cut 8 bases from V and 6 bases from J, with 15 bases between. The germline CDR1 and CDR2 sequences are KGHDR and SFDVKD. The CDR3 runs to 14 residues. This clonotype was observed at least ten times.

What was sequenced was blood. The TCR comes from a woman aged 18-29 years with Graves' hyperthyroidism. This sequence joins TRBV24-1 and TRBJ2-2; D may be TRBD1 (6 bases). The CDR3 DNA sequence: TGTGCCACCACCCAACAGGGATTATCCGGGGAGCTGTTTTTT. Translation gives CATTQQGLSGELFF.